Below are 6 T cell receptor beta chains sequenced from a single sample in a study of blood T cell repertoires in COVID-19. Measured with immunoSEQ multiplex PCR; TCRdb has only the in-frame clones, and not every one. In the table there are some 250,000 clones, almost 85% of which are singletons. Input material: PBMCs or T cells enriched from blood (not recorded which). Source of these receptors: a man aged 35 to 55 who had recovered from COVID-19.

The gene calls are TRBV4-1 and TRBJ2-2; the match to TRBD1 covers 7 bases. Germline-derived CDR1 and CDR2 are MGHRA and YSYEKL. This CDR3 spans 16 amino acids. Trimming at V came to 4 bases and at J to 5 bases, leaving 10 bases not matched to a gene. The CDR3 loop reads CASSRETGMKTGELFF. For the CDR3, the DNA is TGCGCCAGCAGCCGGGAGACAGGGATGAAAACCGGGGAGCTGTTTTTT.

The sample holds a few counts of this clone. The genes are TRBV27 and TRBJ1-1; TRBD1 matches at 9 bases. This CDR3 is built from 13 residues. Trimming at V came to 9 bases and at J to 1 base, leaving 3 bases not matched to a gene. Per the germline V gene, CDR1 is MNHEY and CDR2 is SMNVEV (reference sequence). CDR3 sequence: CARGDRENTEAFF. The CDR3 coding sequence is TGTGCCAGAGGGGACAGGGAGAACACTGAAGCTTTCTTT.

This chain connects TRBV27 to TRBJ2-7; maybe TRBD2 (5 bases). This CDR3 has 13 residues. Trimming took 8 bases from V and 9 from J, leaving 20 bases between them. From germline, CDR1 is MNHEY and CDR2 SMNVEV (reference sequence). CDR3 nucleotide sequence: TGTGCCAGCTCATCGGGATTACTATCGGGGCAGTACTTC. Its protein is CASSSGLLSGQYF.

This rearrangement joins TRBV25-1 to TRBJ1-2; D ambiguous. The CDR3 sequence is 17 residues long. Trimming took 6 bases from V and 8 from J, leaving 28 bases between them. Germline values: CDR1 MGHDK, CDR2 SYGVNS. The CDR3, as DNA: TGTGCCAGCAGAACTAGAAAGGAAAGCTGGAGGGAAAGCGGCTACACCTTC. Its translation is CASRTRKESWRESGYTF.

This rearrangement joins TRBV5-6 to TRBJ1-1; 9 positions agree with TRBD1. The trim removed 4 bases at V and 4 bases at J, leaving 11 bases unmatched. The CDR3 extends over 16 amino acids. CDR1 is SGHDT and CDR2 is YYEEEE in the germline V gene. Here the CDR3 reads CASSPTTQGARTEAFF. The CDR3 DNA reads TGTGCCAGCAGCCCGACTACACAGGGGGCGCGCACTGAAGCTTTCTTT.

This clone was found once. The gene calls are TRBV30 and TRBJ1-2; D not certain. Germline CDR1 and CDR2: GTSNPN and SVGIG (reference sequence). Trimming pared 2 bases from V and 1 base from J, leaving 8 bases between. The CDR3 is made up of 13 amino acids. The CDR3 DNA is TGTGCCTGGAGTAGCGTCTATAACTATGGCTACACCTTC. This codes for CAWSSVYNYGYTF.